These T cell receptor beta chains were read from a single sample in a study of cytomegalovirus exposure and HLA in healthy donors. The data were produced by immunoSEQ multiplex PCR, yet TCRdb's version contains in-frame clones alone and is incomplete. The sample shows about 200,000 clones, 70% to 80% of them seen only once. The sequenced material came from PBMCs. The receptors shown here come from a man aged 40-49 years in good health and CMV-seronegative. CDR3s include the opening cysteine and the closing phenylalanine or tryptophan. D genes are given only for firm matches.

12	TRBV18	NA	TRBJ1-1	TGTGCCAGCTCTCCAAATCGGGAGAGAGCTTTCTTT	CASSPNRERAFF
14	TRBV7-2	TRBD1	TRBJ1-5	TGTGCCAGCAGCTTAATGGAGACAGGGAAGCCCCAGCATTTT	CASSLMETGKPQHF
14	TRBV10-2	NA	TRBJ1-5	TGCGCCAGCAGTGATTCGGTATACAATCAGCCCCAGCATTTT	CASSDSVYNQPQHF
13	TRBV11-2	NA	TRBJ1-2	TGTGCCAGCAGAGAATCCGCGTCTGGTGGCTACACCTTC	CASRESASGGYTF
13	TRBV27	NA	TRBJ1-4	TGTGCCAGCGGGAGGCGGACTAATGAAAAACTGTTTTTT	CASGRRTNEKLFF
13	TRBV7-2	NA	TRBJ2-1	TGTGCCAGCAGCTTAGCCAGCGGCGATGAGCAGTTCTTC	CASSLASGDEQFF
14	TRBV29-1	TRBD1	TRBJ2-7	TGCAGCGTTGAAGATCAAACAGGGGGCTACGAGCAGTACTTC	CSVEDQTGGYEQYF
14	TRBV2	TRBD2	TRBJ2-5	TGTGCCACTGGGACTAGCGGGAGCAGGGAGACCCAGTACTTC	CATGTSGSRETQYF
14	TRBV7-8	NA	TRBJ2-2	TGTGCCAGCAGCCACTCAAGCGGAACCGGGGAGCTGTTTTTT	CASSHSSGTGELFF
17	TRBV19	TRBD2	TRBJ2-7	TGTGCCAGTAGTACAGGGACTAGCGGGAGGTGGTCCTACGAGCAGTACTTC	CASSTGTSGRWSYEQYF
13	TRBV29-1	NA	TRBJ1-3	TGCAGCGTGGCGGACTGGGTGATCGGCACCATATATTTT	CSVADWVIGTIYF